Listed below are T cell receptor beta chains from one sample, sequenced in a study of T cells after yellow fever vaccination. TCRdb redid the calling of the 5' RACE reads with MiXCR, one entry per CDR3 protein. The table has roughly 310,000 distinct CDR3 sequences, 8.7% seen once; the top ten hold 18%. The sequences come from PBMCs, collected on the day of the first yellow fever vaccination. Receptor source: a man between 18 and 35 years old who received the YFV17D yellow fever vaccine. The CDR3 runs from the conserved cysteine through the conserved F or W. Some rows have no size entry. The others give once, few or many, or a class for an expanded clone.

clone_size: few; v_call: TRBV7-6; cdr3_aa: CASGTTSGRDGELFF
clone_size: many; v_call: TRBV28; cdr3_aa: CASSPRRTEQFF
clone_size: few; v_call: TRBV7-9; cdr3_aa: CASSLARGTTEAFF
clone_size: .; v_call: TRBV6-2/TRBV6-3; cdr3_aa: CASSYSPLRKEQFF
clone_size: few; v_call: TRBV4-1; cdr3_aa: CASSQDLQGRYGYTF
clone_size: many; v_call: TRBV7-8; cdr3_aa: CASSGTAAYTF
clone_size: .; v_call: TRBV6-1; cdr3_aa: CASSDSGGPTGELFF
clone_size: .; v_call: TRBV4-2; cdr3_aa: CASSPPTSASTDTQYF
clone_size: .; v_call: TRBV20-1; cdr3_aa: CSATSPRSTNTEAFF
clone_size: few; v_call: TRBV12-3/TRBV12-4; cdr3_aa: CASSFRYTQYF
clone_size: .; v_call: TRBV7-2; cdr3_aa: CASSLVGVGETQYF
clone_size: few; v_call: TRBV7-9; cdr3_aa: CASSLDGAEQYF
clone_size: few; v_call: TRBV5-1; cdr3_aa: CASSPLQGSTEAFF
clone_size: .; v_call: TRBV7-2; cdr3_aa: CASSLQYGYTF
clone_size: .; v_call: TRBV11-2; cdr3_aa: CASSLVSKETQYF
clone_size: .; v_call: TRBV19; cdr3_aa: CASIKEKNTEAFF
clone_size: many; v_call: TRBV7-2; cdr3_aa: CASSLEAGGLGYIQYF
clone_size: few; v_call: TRBV5-1; cdr3_aa: CASSIQGDLRGYTF
clone_size: few; v_call: TRBV11-2; cdr3_aa: CASSLDRTESSGNTIYF
clone_size: .; v_call: TRBV6-1; cdr3_aa: CASSDENRRETQYF
clone_size: few; v_call: TRBV9; cdr3_aa: CASSVMGGAYGYTF
clone_size: few; v_call: TRBV29-1; cdr3_aa: CSVQDGSVLVARTF
clone_size: few; v_call: TRBV5-6; cdr3_aa: CASSGHLGDEQFF
clone_size: .; v_call: TRBV6-2/TRBV6-3; cdr3_aa: CASSYSMYGRYYGYTF
clone_size: few; v_call: TRBV6-1; cdr3_aa: CASRETRGTEAFF
clone_size: few; v_call: TRBV5-6; cdr3_aa: CASSSRESYEQYF
clone_size: .; v_call: TRBV4-2; cdr3_aa: CASSQVGDYSNQPQHF
clone_size: .; v_call: TRBV5-5; cdr3_aa: CASSPLTGIQPQHF
clone_size: few; v_call: TRBV4-3; cdr3_aa: CATMGGTSGAYEQFF
clone_size: few; v_call: TRBV27; cdr3_aa: CASSLWDRETQYF
clone_size: .; v_call: TRBV20-1; cdr3_aa: CSARGGLRSYEQYF
clone_size: .; v_call: TRBV11-3; cdr3_aa: CASSPPAGGNEQFF
clone_size: .; v_call: TRBV4-1; cdr3_aa: CASSETSGDFNEQFF
clone_size: .; v_call: TRBV10-3; cdr3_aa: CAIRGQGDQPQHF